What follows are 14 T cell receptor beta chains derived from one specimen sequenced in a study of T cell responses to AZD1222 COVID-19 vaccine. This table comes from immunoSEQ multiplex PCR, and its TCRdb copy is limited to in-frame clones, with some not included. In the table there are fewer than 150,000 clones, 80% to 90% of which are singletons. The source material was peripheral blood, sampled on day 0 of AZD1222 vaccination. The receptors here all came from an adult in good health.

This clone was recorded only once. The CDR3 DNA follows: TGTGCCAGCAGCGTAGGGAATAGCGGGGGGGAAGAGACCCAGTACTTC. Its translation: CASSVGNSGGEETQYF. The chain couples TRBV9 to TRBJ2-5, with 11 bases aligning to TRBD2. The V segment lost 0 bases and the J segment 3 bases; nucleotides outside the gene matches: 4. The CDR3 contains 16 residues. Germline loops: CDR1 SGDLS, CDR2 YYNGEE.

The genes are TRBV5-1 and TRBJ2-7, with a possible D match to TRBD2 (5 bases). The CDR3 runs 15 residues. V was pared by 4 bases and J by 0 bases, with 14 bases between. In germline, CDR1 is SGHRS, CDR2 YFSETQ. This CDR3 reads CASSEEAALSYEQYF. Written as DNA, the CDR3 is TGCGCCAGCAGCGAGGAGGCTGCCCTCTCCTACGAGCAGTACTTC. Complete variable domain (other parts from reference TRBV5-1 and TRBJ2-7): KAGVTQTPRYLIKTRGQQVTLSCSPISGHRSVSWYQQTPGQGLQFLFEYFSETQRNKGNFPGRFSGRQFSNSRSEMNVSTLELGDSALYLCASSEEAALSYEQYFGPGTRLTVT.

This rearrangement joins TRBV19 to TRBJ2-4, with D tentatively TRBD2 (5 bases). V dropped 7 bases and J dropped 4 bases, with 11 bases sitting between them. The V gene's germline CDR1 is LNHDA and CDR2 SQIVND (reference sequence). The CDR3 contains 13 residues. The CDR3 nucleotides are TGTGCCAGTAATGGGAGCAGGAAAAACATTCAGTACTTC. Its translation is CASNGSRKNIQYF.

CDR3 amino acids: CASSQDGRSPLHF. DNA for the CDR3: TGTGCCAGCAGCCAAGATGGACGTTCACCCCTCCACTTT. The chain uses TRBV4-2 and TRBJ1-6; no clear D gene. Germline CDR1 LGHNA, CDR2 YNFKEQ. The CDR3 covers 13 residues. V lost 0 bases and J 9 bases, leaving 6 bases between the germline ends.

The chain uses TRBV19 and TRBJ2-7; maybe TRBD1 (6 bases). In germline, CDR1 is LNHDA, CDR2 SQIVND (reference sequence). The V end was cut by 3 bases, the J end by 3 bases, with 15 bases between. The CDR3 is made up of 15 amino acids. The CDR3 here is CASSMGAGIDYEQYF. CDR3 bases: TGTGCCAGTAGTATGGGGGCCGGCATCGACTACGAGCAGTACTTC.

CDR3 in amino acids: CASSTLQAVGYGYTF. The CDR3 bases are TGTGCCAGCAGTACCCTGCAGGCGGTAGGGTATGGCTACACCTTC. This chain uses TRBV6-5 with TRBJ1-2; D not resolved. V lost 5 bases to trimming and J lost 5 bases, with 18 bases between them. The CDR3 is 15 residues long. The germline gives CDR1 MNHEY, CDR2 SVGAGI.

The gene calls are TRBV19 and TRBJ2-7; D gene unclear. Trimming left V 11 bases short and J 2 bases short, with 13 bases between. Germline assignment: CDR1 LNHDA and CDR2 SQIVND (reference sequence). There are 12 residues in the CDR3. The DNA of the CDR3 is TGTGCCTCTAGTGCAGGTACCTACGAGCAGTACTTC. Its protein product is CASSAGTYEQYF.

Only one count was recorded for this clone. The chain employs TRBV5-1 and TRBJ2-1; D is unclear. The CDR3 covers 15 residues. V gave up 0 bases and J gave up 4 bases, with 11 bases separating them. Germline CDR1 reads SGHRS; CDR2 reads YFSETQ. CDR3 in amino acids: CASSLGQLEYNEQFF. The CDR3 DNA reads as TGCGCCAGCAGCTTGGGGCAGTTGGAGTACAATGAGCAGTTCTTC. Variable domain in full (rest from reference TRBV5-1 and TRBJ2-1): KAGVTQTPRYLIKTRGQQVTLSCSPISGHRSVSWYQQTPGQGLQFLFEYFSETQRNKGNFPGRFSGRQFSNSRSEMNVSTLELGDSALYLCASSLGQLEYNEQFFGPGTRLTVL.

This chain joins TRBV7-7 and TRBJ2-5, with TRBD2 matching 7 bases. CDR3 length: 15 amino acids. Germline V lookup: CDR1 SSHAT, CDR2 FNYEAQ (reference sequence). J gave up 1 base and V 1 base, and 3 bases lay outside the gene matches. In DNA form, the CDR3 reads TGTGCCAGCAGCTTAGGGGGGGGACCCCAAGAGACCCAGTACTTC. Translated: CASSLGGGPQETQYF.

The chain employs TRBV27 and TRBJ1-2; 7 bases line up with TRBD1. Germline V gives CDR1 MNHEY, CDR2 SMNVEV (reference sequence). The CDR3 sequence is 14 residues long. V trimming: 6 bases; J trimming: 7 bases; junction bases outside the gene matches: 11. CDR3 sequence: CASRKDREPGGYTF. CDR3 DNA: TGTGCCAGCAGAAAAGACAGGGAACCGGGTGGCTACACCTTC.

The V and J genes are TRBV6-2 or TRBV6-3 and TRBJ2-3, with 10 bases fitting TRBD2. CDR1 is MNHEY, CDR2 SVGEGT, per germline. J gave up 2 bases and V 6 bases, and 11 bases lay outside the gene matches. The CDR3 is 17 amino acids. The CDR3 nucleotides are TGTGCCAGCAGCTGGGACCCTAGCGGGGGTGCCACAGATACGCAGTATTTT. It translates to CASSWDPSGGATDTQYF.

V usage is TRBV15 and J usage is TRBJ2-7, with no clear D. CDR3 length: 13 amino acids. Germline CDR1 is LNHNV and CDR2 is YYDKDF (reference sequence). Trimming took off 0 bases at V and 5 bases at J, with 8 bases between the two ends. CDR3 coding DNA: TGTGCCACCAGCAGAGATACATACCACGAGCAGTACTTC. Amino acids: CATSRDTYHEQYF.

This sequence joins TRBV4-3 and TRBJ2-7; TRBD1 or TRBD2 may be the D gene (5 bases each). V lost 2 bases to trimming and J lost 4 bases, with 12 bases between them. Germline assignment: CDR1 LGHNA and CDR2 YSLEER. The CDR3 is 14 residues long. CDR3 residues: CASSQYTGLYEQYF. As DNA, the CDR3 is TGCGCCAGCAGCCAATACACAGGACTGTACGAGCAGTACTTC.

The chain is built from TRBV19 and TRBJ1-1, with TRBD1 as a possible D gene (6 bases). This CDR3 has 16 amino acids. The V end lost 6 bases, the J end lost 1 base, and 18 bases lay between the germline ends. CDR1 is LNHDA and CDR2 is SQIVND in the germline V gene (reference sequence). The CDR3 DNA is TGTGCCAGTAGCCCAGACAGGTTGCTCGGGAACACTGAAGCTTTCTTT. As protein: CASSPDRLLGNTEAFF.